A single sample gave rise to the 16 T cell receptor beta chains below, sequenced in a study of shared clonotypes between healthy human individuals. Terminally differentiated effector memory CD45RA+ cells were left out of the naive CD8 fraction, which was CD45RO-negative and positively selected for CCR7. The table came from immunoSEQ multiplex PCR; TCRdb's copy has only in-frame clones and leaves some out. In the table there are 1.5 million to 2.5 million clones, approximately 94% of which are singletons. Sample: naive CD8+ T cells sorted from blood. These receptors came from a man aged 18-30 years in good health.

In nucleotides, the CDR3 is TGCGCCAGCAGCCCAGAGACTAGCAGCACAGATACGCAGTATTTT. This gives the protein CASSPETSSTDTQYF. The gene calls are TRBV5-1 and TRBJ2-3, with 7 nucleotides matching TRBD2. This CDR3 contains 15 residues. The trim removed 4 bases at V and 0 bases at J, leaving 5 bases unmatched. The germline gives CDR1 SGHRS, CDR2 YFSETQ.

For the CDR3, the DNA is TGTGCCAGCAGCTTGTACGTAGAGACCCAGTACTTC. Translating it yields CASSLYVETQYF. The chain recombines TRBV5-6 with TRBJ2-5; D unclear. With 1 base removed from V and 4 bases from J, the gap between germline ends came to 5 bases. Germline V gene lookup returns CDR1 SGHDT and CDR2 YYEEEE. This CDR3 has 12 amino acids.

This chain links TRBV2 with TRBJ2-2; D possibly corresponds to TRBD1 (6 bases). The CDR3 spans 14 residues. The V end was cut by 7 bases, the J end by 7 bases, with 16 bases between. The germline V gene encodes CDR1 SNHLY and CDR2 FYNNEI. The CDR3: CASKEQGNNGELFF. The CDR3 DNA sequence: TGTGCCAGCAAAGAACAGGGAAATAACGGGGAGCTGTTTTTT. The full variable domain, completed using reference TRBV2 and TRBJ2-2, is EPEVTQTPSHQVTQMGQEVILRCVPISNHLYFYWYRQILGQKVEFLVSFYNNEISEKSEIFDDQFSVERPDGSNFTLKIRSTKLEDSAMYFCASKEQGNNGELFFGEGSRLTVL.

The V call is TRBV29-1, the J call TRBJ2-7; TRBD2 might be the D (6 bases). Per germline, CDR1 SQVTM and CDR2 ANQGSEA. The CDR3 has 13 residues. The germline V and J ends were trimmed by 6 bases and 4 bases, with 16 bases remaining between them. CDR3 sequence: CSVDRRSGYEQYF. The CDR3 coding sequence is TGCAGCGTGGACCGTCGGAGCGGGTACGAGCAGTACTTC.

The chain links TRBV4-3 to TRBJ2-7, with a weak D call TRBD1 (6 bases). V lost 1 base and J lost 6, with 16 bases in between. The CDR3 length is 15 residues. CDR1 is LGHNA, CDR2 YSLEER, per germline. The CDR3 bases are TGCGCCAGCAGCCAAGGCCGGACAGTAGAGGGCGAGCAGTACTTC. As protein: CASSQGRTVEGEQYF.

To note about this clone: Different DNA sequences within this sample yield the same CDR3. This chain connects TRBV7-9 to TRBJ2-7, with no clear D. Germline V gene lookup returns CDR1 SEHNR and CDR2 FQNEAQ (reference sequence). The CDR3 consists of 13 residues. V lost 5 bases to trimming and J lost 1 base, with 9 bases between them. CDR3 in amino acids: CASSPIGSYEQYF. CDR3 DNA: TGTGCCAGCAGCCCCATCGGGTCCTACGAGCAGTACTTC. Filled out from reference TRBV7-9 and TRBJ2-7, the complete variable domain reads DTGVSQNPRHKITKRGQNVTFRCDPISEHNRLYWYRQTLGQGPEFLTYFQNEAQLEKSRLLSDRFSAERPKGSFSTLEIQRTEQGDSAMYLCASSPIGSYEQYFGPGTRLTVT.

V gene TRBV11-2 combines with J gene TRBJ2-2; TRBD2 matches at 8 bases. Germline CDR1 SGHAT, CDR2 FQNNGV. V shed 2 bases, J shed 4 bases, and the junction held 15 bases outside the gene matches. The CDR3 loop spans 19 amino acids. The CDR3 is CASSLMEGLPTSATGELFF. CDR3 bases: TGTGCCAGCAGCTTAATGGAGGGGTTGCCGACTAGCGCCACCGGGGAGCTGTTTTTT.

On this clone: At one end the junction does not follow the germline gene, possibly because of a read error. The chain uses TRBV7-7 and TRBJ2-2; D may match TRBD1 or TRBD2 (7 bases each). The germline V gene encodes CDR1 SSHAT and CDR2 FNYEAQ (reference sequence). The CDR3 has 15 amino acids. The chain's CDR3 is CASSSDREGTGELFF. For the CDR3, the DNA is TGTGCTAGCAGCTCAGACAGGGAGGGCACCGGGGAGCTGTTTTTT.

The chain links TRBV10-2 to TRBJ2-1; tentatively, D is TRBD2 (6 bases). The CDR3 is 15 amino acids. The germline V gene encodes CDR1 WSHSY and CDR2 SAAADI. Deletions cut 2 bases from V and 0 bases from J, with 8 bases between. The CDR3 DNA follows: TGCGCCAGCAGTGAGGGGGAGGCCTCCTACAATGAGCAGTTCTTC. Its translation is CASSEGEASYNEQFF.

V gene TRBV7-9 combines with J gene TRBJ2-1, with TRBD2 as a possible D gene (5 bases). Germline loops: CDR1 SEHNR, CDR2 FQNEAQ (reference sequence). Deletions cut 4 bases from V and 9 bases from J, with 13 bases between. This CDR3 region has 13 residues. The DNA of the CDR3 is TGTGCCAGCAGCTCCGACTATGAGATTGAGCAGTTCTTC. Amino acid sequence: CASSSDYEIEQFF.

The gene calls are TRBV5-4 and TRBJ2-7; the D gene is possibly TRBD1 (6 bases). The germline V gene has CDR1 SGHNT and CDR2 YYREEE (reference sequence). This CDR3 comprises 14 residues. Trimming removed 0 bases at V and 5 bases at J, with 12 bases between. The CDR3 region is CASSLGGTPHEQYF. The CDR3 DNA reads TGTGCCAGCAGCTTGGGGGGGACACCCCACGAGCAGTACTTC.

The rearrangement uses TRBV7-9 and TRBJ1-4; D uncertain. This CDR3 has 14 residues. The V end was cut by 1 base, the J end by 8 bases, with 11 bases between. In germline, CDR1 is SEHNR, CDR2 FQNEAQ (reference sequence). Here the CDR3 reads CASSLGAAREKLFF. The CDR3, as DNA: TGTGCCAGCAGCTTAGGGGCAGCCCGCGAAAAACTGTTTTTT.

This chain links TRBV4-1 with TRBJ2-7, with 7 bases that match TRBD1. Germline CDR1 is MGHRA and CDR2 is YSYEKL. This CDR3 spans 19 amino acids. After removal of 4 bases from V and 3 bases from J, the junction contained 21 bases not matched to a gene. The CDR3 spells CASSRRYPAEGTAIYEQYF. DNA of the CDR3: TGCGCCAGCAGCCGACGGTATCCCGCAGAAGGGACAGCTATCTACGAGCAGTACTTC.

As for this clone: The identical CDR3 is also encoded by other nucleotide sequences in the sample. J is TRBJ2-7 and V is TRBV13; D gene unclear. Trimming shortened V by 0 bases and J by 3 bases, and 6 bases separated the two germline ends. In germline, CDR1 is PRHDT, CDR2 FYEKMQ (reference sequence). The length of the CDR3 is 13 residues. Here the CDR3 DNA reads TGTGCCAGCAGCTTAGGTGGAGTCTACGAGCAGTACTTC. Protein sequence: CASSLGGVYEQYF.

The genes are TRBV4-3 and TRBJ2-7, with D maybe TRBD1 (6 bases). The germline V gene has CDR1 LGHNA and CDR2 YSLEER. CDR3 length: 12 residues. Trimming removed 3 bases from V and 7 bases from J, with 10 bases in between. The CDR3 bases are TGCGCCAGCAGCCAGGGGGCCAGAGAGCAGTACTTC. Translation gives CASSQGAREQYF.

The DNA of the CDR3 is TGTGCCAGCAGCTTAGAGGGGGCGAACGGGGAGCTGTTTTTT. This codes for CASSLEGANGELFF. The chain couples TRBV11-3 to TRBJ2-2, with a weak D call TRBD1 (6 bases). Germline lookup yields CDR1 SGHNT and CDR2 YENEEA. This CDR3 comprises 14 residues. Trimming shortened V by 0 bases and J by 7 bases, and 9 bases separated the two germline ends.